One sample yielded the 8 T cell receptor beta chains listed below, sequenced in a study of blood T cell repertoires in COVID-19. Sequenced by immunoSEQ multiplex PCR; TCRdb stores in-frame clones only, minus some. The repertoire has under 300,000 clones, 75% to 90% of them found once; the top ten carry about 3.3%. Sequencing was performed on PBMCs or T cells enriched from blood (not recorded which). The receptors come from a middle-aged woman with acute COVID-19.

The table lists this clone with a count of one. The chain carries TRBV4-1 and TRBJ2-7, with 13 nucleotides matching TRBD2. Germline loops: CDR1 MGHRA, CDR2 YSYEKL. The junction had 8 bases not matched to a gene; V was cut back by 2 bases and J by 4 bases. This CDR3 is built from 17 residues. The CDR3 sequence: CASSQSGTSGIWYEQYF. The CDR3 DNA sequence: TGCGCCAGCAGCCAATCCGGGACTAGCGGGATTTGGTACGAGCAGTACTTC.

The chain uses TRBV3-1 (or the pseudogene TRBV3-2) and TRBJ1-3, with TRBD1 matching 8 bases. V trimming: 6 bases; J trimming: 3 bases; junction bases outside the gene matches: 10. This CDR3 spans 16 amino acids. From germline, CDR1 is LGHDT and CDR2 YNNKEL (reference sequence). In DNA form, the CDR3 reads TGTGCCAGCAGTCTATCCCAGGGGGCTATTGGAAACACCATATATTTT. Amino acids: CASSLSQGAIGNTIYF.

V is TRBV6-7 and J is TRBJ1-5; perhaps TRBD1 as D (5 bases). TRBV6-7 is given ORF status, its function remaining uncertain. V was shortened by 6 bases and J by 3 bases, with 15 bases between the two germline ends. This CDR3 contains 15 residues. The CDR3: CASRGREVLNQPQHF. CDR3 nucleotides: TGTGCCAGCAGGGGCAGGGAGGTCCTCAATCAGCCCCAGCATTTT.

The chain has TRBV7-2 and TRBJ2-6; TRBD2 might be the D (6 bases). The CDR3 runs 14 residues. Germline lookup yields CDR1 SGHTA and CDR2 FQGNSA. The V end was cut by 4 bases, the J end by 2 bases, with 6 bases between. CDR3 sequence (DNA): TGTGCCAGCAGCTGGAGGGCTGGGGCCAACGTCCTGACTTTC. It encodes CASSWRAGANVLTF.

The chain employs TRBV7-9 and TRBJ2-7, with 7 bases aligning to TRBD1. The CDR3 length is 14 residues. After removal of 5 bases from V and 0 bases from J, the junction contained 4 bases not matched to a gene. Germline V lookup: CDR1 SEHNR, CDR2 FQNEAQ (reference sequence). CDR3 nucleotide sequence: TGTGCCAGCAGCCAGGGACAGAACTCCTACGAGCAGTACTTC. Amino acids: CASSQGQNSYEQYF. The entire variable domain, with the rest obtained from reference TRBV7-9 and TRBJ2-7, is as follows: DTGVSQNPRHKITKRGQNVTFRCDPISEHNRLYWYRQTLGQGPEFLTYFQNEAQLEKSRLLSDRFSAERPKGSFSTLEIQRTEQGDSAMYLCASSQGQNSYEQYFGPGTRLTVT.

The gene calls are TRBV7-9 and TRBJ1-4, with 9 bases fitting TRBD1. Looked up from germline, CDR1 is SEHNR and CDR2 is FQNEAQ (reference sequence). V dropped 6 bases and J dropped 5; count of bases not matched to a gene: 7. This CDR3 has 15 amino acids. The chain's CDR3 is CASSLPGQGNEKLFF. CDR3 DNA: TGTGCCAGCAGTCTTCCGGGACAGGGAAATGAAAAACTGTTTTTT.

This rearrangement joins TRBV23-1 to TRBJ2-1; D is possibly TRBD2 (5 bases). TRBV23-1 is treated as an ORF (open reading frame) with a function not yet certain. The CDR3 consists of 17 residues. Trimming removed 2 bases at V and 6 bases at J, with 20 bases between. For the CDR3, the DNA is TGCGCCAGCAGTCAAACCCCCCGGGAAGGGATGGGCAATGAGCAGTTCTTC. This sequence encodes CASSQTPREGMGNEQFF.

This clone was seen once. The V gene is TRBV24-1, the J gene TRBJ1-5; D uncertain. Trimming stripped 10 bases from V and 9 bases from J, with 6 bases between. Germline V gene sequence: CDR1 KGHDR, CDR2 SFDVKD. There are 9 residues in the CDR3. CDR3 coding DNA: TGTGCCACTTCTTGGCCCCAGCATTTT. Protein product: CATSWPQHF.